Presented here are 32 T cell receptor beta chains from one specimen sequenced in a study of a mutant IDH1 vaccine in newly diagnosed glioma. Noted time point: week 47, end of study. Topical imiquimod accompanied each vaccine dose, which consisted of 300 ug of mutant IDH1 20-mer peptide. Antigens of these TCRs are unknown. Profiling relied on immunoSEQ multiplex PCR, and the TCRdb table lists in-frame clones only, not all of them. The sample shows some 50,000 clones, roughly 84% of them seen only once. The source was PBMCs, collected from a glioma patient whose treatment included an IDH1 peptide vaccine. The receptors come from a woman aged 25 to 39 with glioma. Some clones in this sample may be carry-over from other donors' samples.

The genes are TRBV7-2 and TRBJ2-7; 7 bases line up with TRBD2. The V gene end was trimmed by 1 base and the J gene end by 6 bases; junction bases not matched to a gene: 9. CDR1 and CDR2 (germline): SGHTA, FQGNSA. This CDR3 is built from 15 residues. The CDR3: CASSLVAGVVGEQYF. The DNA for the CDR3 is TGTGCCAGCAGCTTAGTGGCGGGAGTGGTCGGCGAGCAGTACTTC.

The chain uses TRBV29-1 and TRBJ2-6, with a tentative D call TRBD1 (5 bases). This CDR3 is 16 amino acids long. Trimming cost V 6 bases and J 0 bases, with 15 bases left between them. CDR1 and CDR2 from the germline V gene are SQVTM and ANQGSEA. The CDR3: CSVEVGQPSGANVLTF. CDR3 bases: TGCAGCGTCGAGGTAGGACAACCCTCTGGGGCCAACGTCCTGACTTTC.

The chain's CDR3 is CASSSNRGEQYF. As DNA, the CDR3 is TGTGCCAGCAGTTCTAACAGGGGGGAGCAGTACTTC. The chain combines TRBV7-2 with TRBJ2-7; 8 nucleotides match TRBD1. V lost 6 bases and J lost 7; bases outside the gene matches: 5. The CDR3 is made up of 12 amino acids. Germline V gene data show CDR1 as SGHTA and CDR2 as FQGNSA.

The chain is built from TRBV10-1 and TRBJ2-1, with 9 nucleotides matching TRBD1. This CDR3 region has 16 residues. Germline V gene sequence: CDR1 WNHNN, CDR2 SYGVQD (reference sequence). The J segment lost 10 bases and the V segment lost 3 bases, leaving 13 bases of the junction unmatched. The CDR3 nucleotides read TGCGCCAGCAGTGATTGGAACAGGGGGCGCGAAGGGGAGCAGTTCTTC. This encodes CASSDWNRGREGEQFF.

The rearrangement uses TRBV7-6 and TRBJ1-1; no reliable D call. The germline V gene has CDR1 SGHVS and CDR2 FNYEAQ. V was cut by 7 bases and J by 4 bases, with 19 bases left in between. CDR3 length: 15 residues. CDR3 sequence (DNA): TGTGCCAGCACTCCGGCGGGGATCGGAGGCACTGAAGCTTTCTTT. It codes for CASTPAGIGGTEAFF.

This clone has only a few counts. J is TRBJ1-4 and V is TRBV11-2, with D unclear. V was pared by 1 base and J by 8 bases, with 14 bases between. The CDR3 extends over 15 amino acids. CDR1 is SGHAT and CDR2 is FQNNGV in the germline V gene. The CDR3 loop reads CASSLGGVGWEKLFF. The CDR3 DNA is TGTGCCAGCAGCTTAGGCGGGGTCGGCTGGGAAAAACTGTTTTTT.

This chain joins TRBV4-2 and TRBJ2-1; 7 bases align to TRBD1. With 3 bases clipped from V and 10 bases from J, the junction kept 3 bases outside the gene matches. Per germline, CDR1 LGHNA and CDR2 YNFKEQ. The CDR3 covers 12 residues. This chain's CDR3 is CASSHTDREQFF. The CDR3 bases are TGTGCCAGCAGCCATACGGACAGGGAGCAGTTCTTC.

The chain has TRBV2 and TRBJ2-5; a possible D gene is TRBD1 (5 bases). Trimming shortened V by 4 bases and J by 3 bases, and 9 bases separated the two germline ends. In germline, CDR1 is SNHLY, CDR2 FYNNEI. There are 13 residues in the CDR3. DNA for the CDR3: TGTGCCAGCAGTGTGGACACTGAAGAGACCCAGTACTTC. Residues: CASSVDTEETQYF.

The V call is TRBV11-3, the J call TRBJ1-1; a weak D match, TRBD1 (6 bases). CDR1 and CDR2 (germline): SGHNT, YENEEA. V was clipped by 3 bases and J by 1 base, with 9 bases between them. This CDR3 is 14 amino acids long. CDR3 coding DNA: TGTGCCAGCAGCTTCGCGGGACAGAACACTGAAGCTTTCTTT. Its protein product is CASSFAGQNTEAFF.

This clone has only a few counts. The chain uses TRBV5-4 and TRBJ2-7; either TRBD1 or TRBD2 may fit D (5 bases each). V lost 4 bases, J lost 1 base, and 15 bases lay in between. This CDR3 has 15 amino acids. CDR1 is SGHNT, CDR2 YYREEE, per germline (reference sequence). CDR3 in DNA: TGTGCCAGCAGCCCAGGGACCACGTATTCCTACGAGCAGTACTTC. As protein: CASSPGTTYSYEQYF.

The rearrangement uses TRBV7-2 and TRBJ1-1; no firm D call. Trimming took off 5 bases at V and 2 bases at J, with 9 bases between the two ends. CDR3 length: 13 amino acids. The V gene's germline CDR1 is SGHTA and CDR2 FQGNSA. Written as DNA, the CDR3 is TGTGCCAGCAGCCCCCGGTTAAACACTGAAGCTTTCTTT. As protein: CASSPRLNTEAFF.

J is TRBJ1-1 and V is TRBV2; 7 nucleotides align to TRBD1. The trim removed 5 bases at V and 4 bases at J, leaving 10 bases unmatched. The CDR3 is 15 residues long. Germline CDR1 SNHLY, CDR2 FYNNEI. CDR3 sequence: CASSTPSGGRTEAFF. CDR3 bases: TGTGCCAGCAGTACCCCTTCAGGGGGTCGCACTGAAGCTTTCTTT.

This clone occurred a few times. The chain's CDR3 is CASRDWNRDEKLFF. CDR3 nucleotides: TGTGCCAGCAGAGATTGGAACAGGGATGAAAAACTGTTTTTT. The chain couples TRBV6-1 to TRBJ1-4; TRBD1 is a possible D gene (6 bases). Germline-derived CDR1 and CDR2 are MNHNS and SASEGT. The CDR3 extends over 14 amino acids. V was cut by 6 bases and J by 6 bases, with 14 bases left in between.

CDR3 nucleotides: TGTGCCAGCAGCTGGGCGGTAGGCGAGGAGACCCAGTACTTC. Encoded protein: CASSWAVGEETQYF. The chain carries TRBV5-6 and TRBJ2-5; D call uncertain. V was pared by 3 bases and J by 5 bases, with 14 bases between. The CDR3 is 14 residues long. CDR1 SGHDT and CDR2 YYEEEE come from the germline V gene. Supplemented by reference TRBV5-6 and TRBJ2-5, the full variable domain reads DAGVTQSPTHLIKTRGQQVTLRCSPKSGHDTVSWYQQALGQGPQFIFQYYEEEERQRGNFPDRFSGHQFPNYSSELNVNALLLGDSALYLCASSWAVGEETQYFGPGTRLLVL.

The chain combines TRBV28 with TRBJ2-7, with a weak D call TRBD1 (5 bases). Germline V gene lookup returns CDR1 MDHEN and CDR2 SYDVKM. The CDR3 extends over 11 amino acids. The V end was cut by 6 bases, the J end by 5 bases, with 8 bases between. Written as DNA, the CDR3 is TGTGCCAGCAGCCCCAGGGACGAGCAGTACTTC. Residues: CASSPRDEQYF.

V is TRBV7-8 and J is TRBJ2-3; 9 nucleotides line up with TRBD1. CDR3 length: 16 residues. V shed 6 bases, J shed 1 base, and the junction held 8 bases outside the gene matches. The germline V gene encodes CDR1 SGHVS and CDR2 FQNEAQ. The CDR3 nucleotides are TGTGCCAGCAGTCTACAGGGGGCTGGAGGCACAGATACGCAGTATTTT. It encodes CASSLQGAGGTDTQYF.

As DNA, the CDR3 is TGTGCCAGCAGTGAGCCGGGACTAGCGGGACCTGTTCGGAATGAGCAGTTCTTC. This sequence encodes CASSEPGLAGPVRNEQFF. The V call is TRBV7-2, the J call TRBJ2-1; TRBD2 matches at 13 bases. Germline CDR1 SGHTA, CDR2 FQGNSA. The V gene end was trimmed by 6 bases and the J gene end by 7 bases; junction bases not matched to a gene: 15. This CDR3 contains 18 residues.

This clone was seen just once. This CDR3 is CASGQQGAAYGYTF. In DNA form, the CDR3 reads TGTGCCAGCGGCCAACAGGGGGCTGCCTATGGCTACACCTTC. The chain couples TRBV2 to TRBJ1-2; 9 bases line up with TRBD1. V gave up 8 bases and J gave up 4 bases; unmatched junction bases: 8. The CDR3 runs to 14 residues. Germline V lookup: CDR1 SNHLY, CDR2 FYNNEI. Looking up the rest from reference TRBV2 and TRBJ1-2 gives the full variable domain: EPEVTQTPSHQVTQMGQEVILRCVPISNHLYFYWYRQILGQKVEFLVSFYNNEISEKSEIFDDQFSVERPDGSNFTLKIRSTKLEDSAMYFCASGQQGAAYGYTFGSGTRLTVV.

The gene calls are TRBV30 and TRBJ2-7; D is ambiguous. Germline V gene data show CDR1 as GTSNPN and CDR2 as SVGIG (reference sequence). Trimming cost V 5 bases and J 0 bases, with 5 bases left between them. CDR3 size: 11 residues. The chain's CDR3 is CAWAVSYEQYF. Written as DNA, the CDR3 is TGTGCCTGGGCAGTCTCCTACGAGCAGTACTTC.

The V and J genes are TRBV5-5 and TRBJ2-7; 8 bases map to TRBD2. This CDR3 contains 14 residues. V lost 4 bases to trimming and J lost 4 bases; unmatched junction nucleotides: 7. Germline values: CDR1 SGHKS, CDR2 YYEKEE (reference sequence). The CDR3 here is CASSKREPLYEQYF. The CDR3 bases are TGTGCCAGCAGCAAGCGGGAGCCGCTTTACGAGCAGTACTTC.

The rearrangement joins TRBV6-5 to TRBJ2-1; D call uncertain. CDR3 length: 13 amino acids. Germline CDR1 reads MNHEY; CDR2 reads SVGAGI. V was shortened by 0 bases and J by 7 bases, with 7 bases between the two germline ends. CDR3 sequence: CASSYSSKNEQFF. The CDR3 DNA sequence: TGTGCCAGCAGTTACTCCAGCAAAAATGAGCAGTTCTTC.

The V and J genes are TRBV14 and TRBJ2-1; D may match TRBD1 or TRBD2 (5 bases each). Germline V gives CDR1 SGHDN, CDR2 FVKESK. This CDR3 is 16 amino acids long. Trimming shortened V by 0 bases and J by 2 bases, and 11 bases separated the two germline ends. The chain's CDR3 is CASSQEGVVTYNEQFF. The CDR3 DNA follows: TGTGCCAGCAGCCAAGAGGGGGTGGTCACCTACAATGAGCAGTTCTTC.

The chain recombines TRBV5-1 with TRBJ2-1; 8 nucleotides align to TRBD1. V gave up 3 bases and J gave up 2 bases; unmatched junction bases: 16. CDR3 length equals 19 residues. CDR1 and CDR2 (germline): SGHRS, YFSETQ. CDR3 sequence reads: CASSSNRGRGRFTYNEQFF. DNA of the CDR3: TGCGCCAGCAGCTCCAACCGGGGCAGGGGGCGGTTCACCTACAATGAGCAGTTCTTC.

The chain employs TRBV7-9 and TRBJ2-7; D is unclear. Trimming took 1 base from V and 6 from J, leaving 7 bases between them. Germline-derived CDR1 and CDR2 are SEHNR and FQNEAQ (reference sequence). The CDR3 length is 12 residues. CDR3 in amino acids: CASSLEGLEQYF. The CDR3 nucleotides are TGTGCCAGCAGCTTAGAGGGCCTCGAGCAGTACTTC.

The V gene is TRBV4-1, the J gene TRBJ1-2, with D uncertain. Trimming removed 4 bases from V and 3 bases from J, with 21 bases in between. CDR1 is MGHRA and CDR2 is YSYEKL in the germline V gene. The CDR3 length is 17 residues. CDR3 nucleotides: TGCGCCAGCAGCCGGTCCTCCAGCGAGGCAAAAGACTATGGCTACACCTTC. Protein: CASSRSSSEAKDYGYTF.

J is TRBJ1-1 and V is TRBV27; tentatively, D is TRBD1 (5 bases). V was pared by 5 bases and J by 1 base, with 17 bases between. This CDR3 has 16 residues. Germline CDR1 MNHEY, CDR2 SMNVEV (reference sequence). CDR3 loop: CASSTPQAGKNTEAFF. CDR3 in DNA: TGTGCCAGCAGTACCCCCCAGGCAGGGAAGAACACTGAAGCTTTCTTT.

J is TRBJ1-2 and V is TRBV6-5; D remains ambiguous. The CDR3 has 16 residues. Germline CDR1 is MNHEY and CDR2 is SVGAGI. Trimming shortened V by 0 bases and J by 7 bases, and 18 bases separated the two germline ends. In DNA, the CDR3 is TGTGCCAGCAGTTACTCGAGTCTTACATCTGGGGTTGGCTACACCTTC. It codes for CASSYSSLTSGVGYTF.

The V call is TRBV29-1, the J call TRBJ1-3, with TRBD1 as a possible D gene (5 bases). The CDR3 sequence is 11 residues long. The germline V and J ends were trimmed by 0 bases and 9 bases, with 6 bases remaining between them. Germline loops: CDR1 SQVTM, CDR2 ANQGSEA. The CDR3 sequence: CSVEEGPTIYF. The DNA for the CDR3 is TGCAGCGTTGAAGAGGGGCCCACCATATATTTT. The whole variable domain, remainder taken from reference TRBV29-1 and TRBJ1-3, is SAVISQKPSRDICQRGTSLTIQCQVDSQVTMMFWYRQQPGQSLTLIATANQGSEATYESGFVIDKFPISRPNLTFSTLTVSNMSPEDSSIYLCSVEEGPTIYFGEGSWLTVV.

V and J are TRBV9 and TRBJ1-5; possible D gene TRBD1, 5 bases. The germline gives CDR1 SGDLS, CDR2 YYNGEE. The CDR3 loop spans 15 amino acids. The V gene lost 4 bases and the J gene lost 6 bases, with 17 bases spanning the gap. The CDR3 loop reads CASSPSPGAGQPQHF. The CDR3 DNA reads TGTGCCAGCAGCCCCTCCCCCGGGGCCGGTCAGCCCCAGCATTTT.

This clone was detected only once. The chain joins TRBV7-2 to TRBJ1-2; the match to TRBD1 covers 7 bases. There are 14 residues in the CDR3. The V segment lost 5 bases and the J segment 4 bases; nucleotides outside the gene matches: 7. Germline lookup yields CDR1 SGHTA and CDR2 FQGNSA. This chain's CDR3 is CASSPGTGAYGYTF. The CDR3 DNA is TGTGCCAGCAGCCCCGGAACAGGGGCCTATGGCTACACCTTC. The variable domain in full, with the rest retrieved from reference TRBV7-2 and TRBJ1-2, is GAGVSQSPSNKVTEKGKDVELRCDPISGHTALYWYRQSLGQGLEFLIYFQGNSAPDKSGLPSDRFSAERTGGSVSTLTIQRTQQEDSAVYLCASSPGTGAYGYTFGSGTRLTVV.

The chain joins TRBV6-5 to TRBJ1-2, with D unresolved. CDR3 length equals 12 residues. Germline CDR1 is MNHEY and CDR2 is SVGAGI. Trimming pared 10 bases from V and 8 bases from J, leaving 17 bases between. The CDR3 spells CATRAPLRGYTF. CDR3 DNA sequence: TGTGCCACCCGAGCCCCCCTTCGGGGCTACACCTTC.

The V gene is TRBV29-1, the J gene TRBJ1-2; 7 positions match TRBD1. This CDR3 is 15 amino acids long. V lost 7 bases to trimming and J lost 0 bases; unmatched junction nucleotides: 11. From germline, CDR1 is SQVTM and CDR2 ANQGSEA. The CDR3 loop is CSAPSPGQSNYGYTF. The CDR3, as DNA: TGCAGCGCTCCCTCGCCGGGACAGTCTAACTATGGCTACACCTTC. Full variable domain (outside the CDR3, taken from reference TRBV29-1 and TRBJ1-2): SAVISQKPSRDICQRGTSLTIQCQVDSQVTMMFWYRQQPGQSLTLIATANQGSEATYESGFVIDKFPISRPNLTFSTLTVSNMSPEDSSIYLCSAPSPGQSNYGYTFGSGTRLTVV.